Detailed here is one T cell receptor beta chain. The V and J ends lost 5 bases and 5 bases, in that order; junction bases with no gene match: 5. This CDR3 has 14 residues. CDR1 MGHRA and CDR2 YSYEKL come from the germline V gene. An input of roughly 0.5 to 1 ug of RNA was subjected to reverse transcription using random hexamers. TCRdb reanalysed the immunoSEQ multiplex PCR reads using MiXCR and keeps one entry per CDR3 protein. The table has 150,000 to 200,000 distinct CDR3 sequences, more than 85% seen once. The entry originates in a study of CD8 T cells in Susac syndrome. The overall study: There were Susac syndrome patients who were therapy-naive at blood draw, others on corticosteroids, and others on intravenous immunoglobulin alone.

This chain joins TRBV4-1 and TRBJ1-5; 8 bases are a match to TRBD1. The sample consisted of CD4+ T cells from PBMCs. This TCR was recovered from a human donor with Susac syndrome. The DNA of the CDR3 is TGCGCCAGCAGCGCCAGGGGGCTGGATCAGCCCCAGCATTTT. It encodes CASSARGLDQPQHF.